This note documents a single T cell receptor (beta chain) sequence. The antigen is not known. V shed 0 bases and J 3 bases; nucleotides not matched to a gene: 0. Germline lookup yields CDR1 MRHNA and CDR2 SNTAGT. The length of the CDR3 is 14 residues. The PCR made use of 60 Vbeta and 13 Jbeta primers. Libraries were prepared by immunoSEQ multiplex PCR; TCRdb keeps only in-frame clonotypes and omits some of them. The sample contains approximately 170,000 clones, more than 80% of which appear only once. These data come from a study of cytomegalovirus exposure and HLA in healthy donors. Study findings and constraints: What TCR beta sequences reportedly achieved was accurate prediction of HLA-A and HLA-B alleles in most subjects. On later analysis, the bulk of CMV-associated TCR beta chains appeared to be HLA-restricted. In a later analysis, productive TCRs from donors in an Asian-associated ancestry cluster reportedly carried fewer N-insertions than the cohort mean. According to an earlier analysis, most TCR beta V segments yielded productive rearrangements about 90% or about 30% of the time.

The source of this sequence is a woman aged 18-30 years in good health and CMV-seronegative. Sequenced: PBMCs. The V gene is TRBV6-4, the J gene TRBJ2-3, with 7 bases aligning to TRBD2. The CDR3 loop is CASSDSRETDTQYF. CDR3 nucleotide sequence: TGTGCCAGCAGTGACTCGCGGGAGACAGATACGCAGTATTTT.